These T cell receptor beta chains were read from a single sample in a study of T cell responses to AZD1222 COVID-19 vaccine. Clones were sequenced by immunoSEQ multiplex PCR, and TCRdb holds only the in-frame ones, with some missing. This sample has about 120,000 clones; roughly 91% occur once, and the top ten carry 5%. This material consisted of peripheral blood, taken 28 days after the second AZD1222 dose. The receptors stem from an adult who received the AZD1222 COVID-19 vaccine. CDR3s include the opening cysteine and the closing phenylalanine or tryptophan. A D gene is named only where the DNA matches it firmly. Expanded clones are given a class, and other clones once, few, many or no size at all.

CDR3nt: TGCGCCAGCAGACAGGGAGGCGAATATGGCTACACCTTC
CDR3aa: CASRQGGEYGYTF
d_gene: .
j_gene: TRBJ1-2
abundance: .
v_gene: TRBV10-2

CDR3nt: TGTGCCAGCAGTGATTCGCGGATCAGTACGGATACGCAGTATTTT
CDR3aa: CASSDSRISTDTQYF
d_gene: .
j_gene: TRBJ2-3
abundance: .
v_gene: TRBV2

CDR3nt: TGTGCCAGCAGTAGGGTTGGTCTGGGGGGGTACGAGCAGTACTTC
CDR3aa: CASSRVGLGGYEQYF
d_gene: TRBD2
j_gene: TRBJ2-7
abundance: .
v_gene: TRBV6-5

CDR3nt: TGTGCCAGCAGTCCCGTGACAGGGAGTGAGCAGTTCTTC
CDR3aa: CASSPVTGSEQFF
d_gene: TRBD1
j_gene: TRBJ2-1
abundance: once
v_gene: TRBV12-3/TRBV12-4

CDR3nt: TGTGCCTACCGGCAGCTAGCGGGAGGGTTACATTATGAGCAGTTCTTC
CDR3aa: CAYRQLAGGLHYEQFF
d_gene: TRBD2
j_gene: TRBJ2-1
abundance: .
v_gene: TRBV30

CDR3nt: TGTGCCAGCTCGAACCTACAGGGGCCCCAGCATTTT
CDR3aa: CASSNLQGPQHF
d_gene: .
j_gene: TRBJ1-5
abundance: once
v_gene: TRBV27

CDR3nt: TGTGCCAGCAGCTTAGATCAGACAGGGGGAACTGAAGCTTTCTTT
CDR3aa: CASSLDQTGGTEAFF
d_gene: TRBD1
j_gene: TRBJ1-1
abundance: .
v_gene: TRBV11-2

CDR3nt: TGTGCCAGCCGACGGGACTTCAACAATGAGCAGTTCTTC
CDR3aa: CASRRDFNNEQFF
d_gene: .
j_gene: TRBJ2-1
abundance: .
v_gene: TRBV2

CDR3nt: TGTGCCAGCATTCCCGGTGGAGGAATATATAATTCACCCCTCCACTTT
CDR3aa: CASIPGGGIYNSPLHF
d_gene: .
j_gene: TRBJ1-6
abundance: .
v_gene: TRBV2

CDR3nt: TGTGCCAGCAGCGGACTAGCAGGGGGTACGGCTTTCTTT
CDR3aa: CASSGLAGGTAFF
d_gene: TRBD1
j_gene: TRBJ1-1
abundance: .
v_gene: TRBV7-9

CDR3nt: TGTGCCAGCAGTTACTCGCACACCAATCAGCCCCAGCATTTT
CDR3aa: CASSYSHTNQPQHF
d_gene: .
j_gene: TRBJ1-5
abundance: .
v_gene: TRBV6-5

CDR3nt: TGTGCCATCAGCCCAGGACAGGGGCCATACGAGCAGTACTTC
CDR3aa: CAISPGQGPYEQYF
d_gene: TRBD1
j_gene: TRBJ2-7
abundance: .
v_gene: TRBV10-3

CDR3nt: TGTGCCAGCAGTTACCAGGGACAGGGGAGGCCTGAAGCTTTCTTT
CDR3aa: CASSYQGQGRPEAFF
d_gene: TRBD1
j_gene: TRBJ1-1
abundance: .
v_gene: TRBV6-2/TRBV6-3

CDR3nt: TGTGCCAGCAGCAAGACTAGCGCCCGACAAGAGACCCAGTACTTC
CDR3aa: CASSKTSARQETQYF
d_gene: TRBD2
j_gene: TRBJ2-5
abundance: .
v_gene: TRBV4-2

CDR3nt: TGCGCCAGCAGCTCCTCCTACGAGCAGTACTTC
CDR3aa: CASSSSYEQYF
d_gene: .
j_gene: TRBJ2-7
abundance: .
v_gene: TRBV5-1

CDR3nt: TGTGCCACCGGAGGGGCGGGTGGGGAGACCCAGTACTTC
CDR3aa: CATGGAGGETQYF
d_gene: .
j_gene: TRBJ2-5
abundance: .
v_gene: TRBV27

CDR3nt: TGTGCCAGCAGTGAAAAGGGGGATAAACTGTTTTTT
CDR3aa: CASSEKGDKLFF
d_gene: .
j_gene: TRBJ1-4
abundance: .
v_gene: TRBV6-1

CDR3nt: TGTGCCAGCAGTATACAGGACAGGGAGGGTCAGCCCCAGCATTTT
CDR3aa: CASSIQDREGQPQHF
d_gene: TRBD1
j_gene: TRBJ1-5
abundance: .
v_gene: TRBV28

CDR3nt: TGTGCCAGCAGCAACTCTAGCGGGAGTCAAGAGACCCAGTACTTC
CDR3aa: CASSNSSGSQETQYF
d_gene: .
j_gene: TRBJ2-5
abundance: .
v_gene: TRBV21-1

CDR3nt: TGTGCCAGCGCCGCGGGGACAGGGTCGTACGAGCAGTACTTC
CDR3aa: CASAAGTGSYEQYF
d_gene: TRBD1
j_gene: TRBJ2-7
abundance: .
v_gene: TRBV2

CDR3nt: TGTGCCAGCAGTCACCAGGGACCTCACTCTGGGGCCAACGTCCTGACTTTC
CDR3aa: CASSHQGPHSGANVLTF
d_gene: .
j_gene: TRBJ2-6
abundance: .
v_gene: TRBV2

CDR3nt: TGTGCCAGCAGCACGGGACTAGCGGAGTACGAGCAGTACTTC
CDR3aa: CASSTGLAEYEQYF
d_gene: TRBD2
j_gene: TRBJ2-7
abundance: .
v_gene: TRBV7-2

CDR3nt: TGTGCCAGTATCCGAAGGGGAGGGACTGGGGAAGCTTTCTTT
CDR3aa: CASIRRGGTGEAFF
d_gene: .
j_gene: TRBJ1-1
abundance: .
v_gene: TRBV27

CDR3nt: TGTGCCAGCAGAGGAGACAGGGGTGGAACAGATACGCAGTATTTT
CDR3aa: CASRGDRGGTDTQYF
d_gene: TRBD1
j_gene: TRBJ2-3
abundance: .
v_gene: TRBV6-5

CDR3nt: TGCGCCAGCAGCTTGGCGACTAGCGGGAGCCTTTACGAGCAGTACTTC
CDR3aa: CASSLATSGSLYEQYF
d_gene: TRBD2
j_gene: TRBJ2-7
abundance: .
v_gene: TRBV5-1

CDR3nt: TGCAGCGTTTTTGGAAGGGGGAGCTACAATGAGCAGTTCTTC
CDR3aa: CSVFGRGSYNEQFF
d_gene: .
j_gene: TRBJ2-1
abundance: .
v_gene: TRBV29-1

CDR3nt: TGTGCCAGCAGCCAAGATGGGGGGGGCCTAGGACAGGAGCCCCAGCATTTT
CDR3aa: CASSQDGGGLGQEPQHF
d_gene: TRBD1
j_gene: TRBJ1-5
abundance: .
v_gene: TRBV3-1/TRBV3-2

CDR3nt: TGTGCCAGCAGCCAAGGTCTGGGGGGGAGTAGCTCCTACGAGCAGTACTTC
CDR3aa: CASSQGLGGSSSYEQYF
d_gene: TRBD2
j_gene: TRBJ2-7
abundance: .
v_gene: TRBV14

CDR3nt: TGTGCCAGCAGCCCGGGGGCGGGACTAGCGAGGGAGACCCAGTACTTC
CDR3aa: CASSPGAGLARETQYF
d_gene: TRBD2
j_gene: TRBJ2-5
abundance: once
v_gene: TRBV7-2

CDR3nt: TGCGCCAGCAGTGGGAGACAGGGGGCCGGGGAGCTGTTTTTT
CDR3aa: CASSGRQGAGELFF
d_gene: TRBD1
j_gene: TRBJ2-2
abundance: .
v_gene: TRBV5-1

CDR3nt: TGTGCCACCAGCCGCAGGGACAATTCACCCCTCCACTTT
CDR3aa: CATSRRDNSPLHF
d_gene: .
j_gene: TRBJ1-6
abundance: .
v_gene: TRBV15

CDR3nt: TGTGCCAGAAAGACAGGGGGACCCTACGAGCAGTACTTC
CDR3aa: CARKTGGPYEQYF
d_gene: .
j_gene: TRBJ2-7
abundance: .
v_gene: TRBV21-1

CDR3nt: TGTGCCAGCAGTTCCGGACAGGGATATGGCTACACCTTC
CDR3aa: CASSSGQGYGYTF
d_gene: TRBD1
j_gene: TRBJ1-2
abundance: once
v_gene: TRBV6-5

CDR3nt: TGTGCCAGCAGACTGTCGGCGGGGGCGCTGGCTAATGAAAAACTGTTTTTT
CDR3aa: CASRLSAGALANEKLFF
d_gene: .
j_gene: TRBJ1-4
abundance: .
v_gene: TRBV5-8

CDR3nt: TGTGCCAGCAGCCAGGACCTATCGAACACTGAAGCTTTCTTT
CDR3aa: CASSQDLSNTEAFF
d_gene: .
j_gene: TRBJ1-1
abundance: .
v_gene: TRBV7-2

CDR3nt: TGTGCCAGCAGTTACTTGGGACTACAAGAGACCCAGTACTTC
CDR3aa: CASSYLGLQETQYF
d_gene: TRBD2
j_gene: TRBJ2-5
abundance: .
v_gene: TRBV6-5

CDR3nt: TGTGCCAGTAGTATTGGTCGGAGCTCCTATAATTCACCCCTCCACTTT
CDR3aa: CASSIGRSSYNSPLHF
d_gene: .
j_gene: TRBJ1-6
abundance: .
v_gene: TRBV19

CDR3nt: TGTGCCACCAGCAGAGATGGGACAGGGTGGGAGACCCAGTACTTC
CDR3aa: CATSRDGTGWETQYF
d_gene: TRBD1
j_gene: TRBJ2-5
abundance: .
v_gene: TRBV15

CDR3nt: TGTGCCAGCTCAGCTGGACAGTTGAATAATGAAAAACTGTTTTTT
CDR3aa: CASSAGQLNNEKLFF
d_gene: .
j_gene: TRBJ1-4
abundance: .
v_gene: TRBV18

CDR3nt: TGTGCCAGCAGTCCAGGACAGGACGGGGCGGATCAGCCCCAGCATTTT
CDR3aa: CASSPGQDGADQPQHF
d_gene: TRBD1
j_gene: TRBJ1-5
abundance: .
v_gene: TRBV27

CDR3nt: TGTGCCTCAGACTTGGGACGGCTCTACGAGCAGTACTTC
CDR3aa: CASDLGRLYEQYF
d_gene: .
j_gene: TRBJ2-7
abundance: .
v_gene: TRBV30

CDR3nt: TGCGCCAGCAGCTTGTACTCGGGAACGACCGGGGAGCTGTTTTTT
CDR3aa: CASSLYSGTTGELFF
d_gene: .
j_gene: TRBJ2-2
abundance: .
v_gene: TRBV5-1

CDR3nt: TGCGCCAGCAGCCGAGAGGGGGCCTGGAATACTGAAGCTTTCTTT
CDR3aa: CASSREGAWNTEAFF
d_gene: TRBD1
j_gene: TRBJ1-1
abundance: .
v_gene: TRBV5-1

CDR3nt: TGTGCCAGCAGCTTAACTGCGGGCTTTTCTAGCACAGATACGCAGTATTTT
CDR3aa: CASSLTAGFSSTDTQYF
d_gene: .
j_gene: TRBJ2-3
abundance: .
v_gene: TRBV7-3

CDR3nt: TGTGCCAGCAGGGGGGACAGGGTCTATGGCTACACCTTC
CDR3aa: CASRGDRVYGYTF
d_gene: TRBD1
j_gene: TRBJ1-2
abundance: .
v_gene: TRBV6-5

CDR3nt: TGTGCCAGCAGCCTCCTAGGTCGGACAGGGGATGCCTACAATGAGCAGTTCTTC
CDR3aa: CASSLLGRTGDAYNEQFF
d_gene: TRBD1
j_gene: TRBJ2-1
abundance: .
v_gene: TRBV7-9

CDR3nt: TGCGCCAGCAGCTCTGACAGGGGGCTCGCCGGGGAGCTGTTTTTT
CDR3aa: CASSSDRGLAGELFF
d_gene: TRBD1
j_gene: TRBJ2-2
abundance: once
v_gene: TRBV5-1

CDR3nt: TGTGCCAGCAGCGTAGGCCGACAGGGGGCCGACGAGCAGTACTTC
CDR3aa: CASSVGRQGADEQYF
d_gene: TRBD1
j_gene: TRBJ2-7
abundance: .
v_gene: TRBV9

CDR3nt: TGTGCCAGTAGTACACTAGCGGGAGGGGGAGATACGCAGTATTTT
CDR3aa: CASSTLAGGGDTQYF
d_gene: TRBD2
j_gene: TRBJ2-3
abundance: .
v_gene: TRBV19

CDR3nt: TGTGCCCTACAGGGGCTGCAGTTGTGGGAGACCCAGTACTTC
CDR3aa: CALQGLQLWETQYF
d_gene: TRBD1
j_gene: TRBJ2-5
abundance: .
v_gene: TRBV9

CDR3nt: TGTGCCAGCAGTGAGCAAGCGGGCACCGGGGAGCTGTTTTTT
CDR3aa: CASSEQAGTGELFF
d_gene: .
j_gene: TRBJ2-2
abundance: .
v_gene: TRBV6-4

CDR3nt: TGCGCCAGCAGCCTGGGGTCGTCGACTTCTCAAGAGACCCAGTACTTC
CDR3aa: CASSLGSSTSQETQYF
d_gene: .
j_gene: TRBJ2-5
abundance: .
v_gene: TRBV5-1

CDR3nt: TGTGCCAGCAGCCCTGGGACTAGCGGGGCCTCCTACGAGCAGTACTTC
CDR3aa: CASSPGTSGASYEQYF
d_gene: TRBD2
j_gene: TRBJ2-7
abundance: once
v_gene: TRBV5-5

CDR3nt: TGTGCCAGCAGCGGGGGACTAGCGGGAGTGGATACGCAGTATTTT
CDR3aa: CASSGGLAGVDTQYF
d_gene: TRBD2
j_gene: TRBJ2-3
abundance: .
v_gene: TRBV9

CDR3nt: TGCGCCAGCAGCCAAGATGCCCGACAGGGAACTAATGAAAAACTGTTTTTT
CDR3aa: CASSQDARQGTNEKLFF
d_gene: TRBD1
j_gene: TRBJ1-4
abundance: .
v_gene: TRBV4-3

CDR3nt: TGTGCCAGCAGTCCGACAGGATTAGGAGAGACCCAGTACTTC
CDR3aa: CASSPTGLGETQYF
d_gene: .
j_gene: TRBJ2-5
abundance: .
v_gene: TRBV9

CDR3nt: TGTGCCAGCAGATTTAGGGTAGGCTATGGCTACACCTTC
CDR3aa: CASRFRVGYGYTF
d_gene: .
j_gene: TRBJ1-2
abundance: .
v_gene: TRBV2

CDR3nt: TGTGCCAGTACCCCGGGACGGGGCACTGAAGCTTTCTTT
CDR3aa: CASTPGRGTEAFF
d_gene: .
j_gene: TRBJ1-1
abundance: .
v_gene: TRBV19

CDR3nt: TGTGCCAGTACTCCCTTGGGGCAGGCCTACAATGAGCAGTTCTTC
CDR3aa: CASTPLGQAYNEQFF
d_gene: .
j_gene: TRBJ2-1
abundance: .
v_gene: TRBV19